These 20 T cell receptor beta chains were sequenced from one sample in a study of blood T cells in healthy people across ages. Alongside a J-beta primer mix, a sample-barcoded 5' primer served in a second PCR lasting about 7 to 12 cycles. Each CDR3 protein gets one entry after TCRdb re-called the 5' RACE reads with MiXCR. The sample lists roughly 1,700,000 distinct CDR3 sequences; approximately 30% were seen once. The sequenced sample consisted of blood. The receptors shown here come from a woman aged 30 to 39 in good health.

The chain uses TRBV20-1 and TRBJ1-1; D is unclear. This CDR3 contains 14 residues. Trimming stripped 3 bases from V and 1 base from J, with 12 bases between. Germline assignment: CDR1 DFQATT and CDR2 SNEGSKA (reference sequence). The CDR3 region has the DNA TGCAGTGCTAGCATGGAGTTCCCGAACACTGAAGCTTTCTTT. This encodes CSASMEFPNTEAFF.

On this clonotype: Possible read error: a much larger clone is one base away. V gene TRBV27 combines with J gene TRBJ2-7; 7 bases are shared with TRBD1. Germline V gives CDR1 MNHEY, CDR2 SMNVEV (reference sequence). The V segment lost 2 bases and the J segment 3 bases; nucleotides outside the gene matches: 10. CDR3 size: 16 residues. The CDR3 DNA follows: TGTGCCAGCAGTTTAACCCCGGTGGGACAGAACTACGAGCAGTACTTC. Translating gives CASSLTPVGQNYEQYF.

The chain uses TRBV9 and TRBJ2-7; D might be TRBD2 (5 bases). The CDR3 spans 14 residues. V gave up 4 bases and J gave up 4 bases, with 15 bases separating them. Germline lookup yields CDR1 SGDLS and CDR2 YYNGEE. CDR3 in DNA: TGTGCCAGCAGCTCAGGACTTGCAGAGTACGAGCAGTACTTC. Encoded protein: CASSSGLAEYEQYF.

This clonotype showed up many times. The chain uses TRBV6-4 and TRBJ2-3; tentatively, D is TRBD1 (5 bases). The CDR3 covers 14 residues. V lost 5 bases to trimming and J lost 1 base, with 10 bases between them. Germline V gene sequence: CDR1 MRHNA, CDR2 SNTAGT. The DNA of the CDR3 is TGTGCCAGCAGTCCAGGGATAGGCACAGATACGCAGTATTTT. Translation gives CASSPGIGTDTQYF.

The rearrangement joins TRBV27 to TRBJ2-7; no clear D. The germline gives CDR1 MNHEY, CDR2 SMNVEV (reference sequence). The CDR3 covers 13 residues. The V end was cut by 4 bases, the J end by 3 bases, with 10 bases between. In DNA, the CDR3 is TGTGCCAGCAGTTCTGGGGTTATCTACGAGCAGTACTTC. Translating gives CASSSGVIYEQYF.

This rearrangement joins TRBV5-1 to TRBJ2-1; D ambiguous. V was shortened by 0 bases and J by 9 bases, with 10 bases between the two germline ends. The CDR3 extends over 13 amino acids. Per germline, CDR1 SGHRS and CDR2 YFSETQ. Written as DNA, the CDR3 is TGCGCCAGCAGCTTGGCTAGGGCAGGTGAGCAGTTCTTC. As protein: CASSLARAGEQFF.

This clonotype has just a few counts. The CDR3 DNA follows: TGCAGTGCTAAAGCGGGACACCCGGCGACTGAAGCTTTCTTT. It encodes CSAKAGHPATEAFF. The V and J genes are TRBV20-1 and TRBJ1-1; perhaps TRBD1 as D (6 bases). The CDR3 has 14 residues. CDR1 is DFQATT, CDR2 SNEGSKA, per germline (reference sequence). Deletions cut 4 bases from V and 5 bases from J, with 17 bases between.

This clonotype was seen a handful of times. The chain is built from TRBV27 and TRBJ2-3; 9 bases line up with TRBD2. The trim removed 3 bases at V and 11 bases at J, leaving 6 bases unmatched. This CDR3 is built from 13 residues. Germline V lookup: CDR1 MNHEY, CDR2 SMNVEV (reference sequence). The CDR3 DNA is TGTGCCAGCAGTTTTTTTGGCGGGGGGGAGCAGTATTTT. Amino acid sequence: CASSFFGGGEQYF.

This clonotype was seen only a few times. The V gene is TRBV6-2 or TRBV6-3, the J gene TRBJ2-7; the D gene is possibly TRBD2 (6 bases). From germline, CDR1 is MNHEY and CDR2 SVGEGT. The CDR3 is 14 residues long. V was clipped by 2 bases and J by 2 bases, with 10 bases between them. CDR3 DNA: TGTGCCAGCAGTTACATGGGAGGAACCTACGAGCAGTACTTC. This sequence encodes CASSYMGGTYEQYF.

J is TRBJ1-1 and V is TRBV3-1, with 7 bases identical to TRBD1. Germline values: CDR1 LGHDT, CDR2 YNNKEL (reference sequence). The trim removed 3 bases at V and 7 bases at J, leaving 8 bases unmatched. The CDR3 has 14 amino acids. The CDR3 coding sequence is TGTGCCAGCAGCCAGTGGGACAGATCAAATGAAGCTTTCTTT. Protein sequence: CASSQWDRSNEAFF.

This clonotype was seen many times. The rearrangement uses TRBV7-3 and TRBJ2-5; maybe TRBD1 (7 bases). V lost 1 base to trimming and J lost 5 bases, with 14 bases between them. The CDR3 is made up of 15 amino acids. The germline V gene has CDR1 SGHTA and CDR2 FQGTGA. The CDR3: CASSLSQGGAETQYF. The CDR3 DNA reads as TGTGCCAGCAGCTTAAGTCAGGGGGGCGCCGAGACCCAGTACTTC.

The rearrangement joins TRBV9 to TRBJ2-5, with 14 bases identical to TRBD2. The CDR3 extends over 16 amino acids. Germline assignment: CDR1 SGDLS and CDR2 YYNGEE. The V and J ends lost 4 bases and 4 bases, in that order; junction bases with no gene match: 6. The CDR3 sequence: CASSPRLAGGVETQYF. For the CDR3, the DNA is TGTGCCAGCAGCCCCCGACTAGCGGGAGGGGTAGAGACCCAGTACTTC.

The CDR3 protein is CAISKQGASYNEQYF. DNA for the CDR3: TGTGCCATCAGCAAACAGGGGGCGAGCTACAATGAGCAGTACTTC. The V call is TRBV10-3, the J call TRBJ2-7; 9 positions match TRBD1. V trimming: 6 bases; J trimming: 7 bases; junction bases outside the gene matches: 13. This CDR3 contains 15 residues. Germline CDR1 reads ENHRY; CDR2 reads SYGVKD.

This clonotype showed up many times. The gene calls are TRBV6-2 or TRBV6-3 and TRBJ2-5; no clear D. CDR1 and CDR2 from the germline V gene are MNHEY and SVGEGT. The CDR3 consists of 14 residues. V was cut by 3 bases and J by 7 bases, with 15 bases left in between. CDR3 DNA: TGTGCCAGCAGTTATGACCTCATCGTTGTGACCCAGTACTTC. This translates into CASSYDLIVVTQYF.

The chain couples TRBV28 to TRBJ1-5; unclear D gene. Germline V gene data show CDR1 as MDHEN and CDR2 as SYDVKM. Deletions cut 6 bases from V and 9 bases from J, with 12 bases between. The CDR3 has 12 residues. CDR3 protein: CASSSGLRPQHF. As DNA, the CDR3 is TGTGCCAGCAGCTCAGGTCTTCGGCCCCAGCATTTT.

Remarks on this clonotype: Since a much larger clone is just one base distant, this may be a read error. The rearrangement joins TRBV27 to TRBJ2-1, with D tentatively TRBD1 (5 bases). The CDR3 is made up of 14 amino acids. CDR1 MNHEY and CDR2 SMNVEV come from the germline V gene (reference sequence). Here the CDR3 reads CANSLSWQGGEQFF. CDR3 sequence (DNA): TGTGCCAACAGTTTATCGTGGCAGGGTGGTGAGCAGTTCTTC.

The chain combines TRBV6-2 or TRBV6-3 with TRBJ2-5, with D maybe TRBD2 (5 bases). Gene TRBJ2-4 matches the end of the DNA better, so the J call may be wrong. The CDR3 has 13 residues. Looked up from germline, CDR1 is MNHEY and CDR2 is SVGEGT. CDR3 amino acids: CASSFIRENIQYF. In DNA, the CDR3 is TGTGCCAGCAGTTTTATTAGGGAGAACATTCAGTACTTC.

The chain has TRBV4-1 and TRBJ1-2; the D gene is possibly TRBD1 (6 bases). CDR3 length equals 15 residues. CDR1 MGHRA and CDR2 YSYEKL come from the germline V gene. Trimming removed 2 bases from V and 4 bases from J, with 14 bases in between. In nucleotides, the CDR3 is TGCGCCAGCAGCCAACAGATTCCGGGGGCCTATGGCTACACCTTC. This codes for CASSQQIPGAYGYTF.

This clonotype has at least ten counts. This rearrangement joins TRBV12-3 or TRBV12-4 to TRBJ2-1, with D perhaps matching TRBD1 or TRBD2 (5 bases each). The CDR3 totals 15 residues. With 3 bases removed from V and 5 bases from J, the gap between germline ends came to 14 bases. CDR3 sequence: CASSFRNRRNNEQFF. CDR3 DNA sequence: TGTGCCAGCAGTTTTAGAAACAGGAGGAACAATGAGCAGTTCTTC.

This clonotype has at least ten counts. The V call is TRBV6-5, the J call TRBJ1-6, with TRBD1 identical over 8 bases. V dropped 5 bases and J dropped 0; count of bases not matched to a gene: 6. The CDR3 has 17 residues. Germline V gene sequence: CDR1 MNHEY, CDR2 SVGAGI. CDR3 coding DNA: TGTGCCAGCAGTGTGACAGGGGCTTACTCCTATAATTCACCCCTCCACTTT. It translates to CASSVTGAYSYNSPLHF.